This record covers a single T cell receptor (beta chain). Its antigen is unknown. Genes and germline are mouse. The sequenced fragment ends 1 residue before the CDR3 boundary, so the rest is inferred from the germline J gene. This sample is part of a study of tissue T cells after allogeneic stem cell transplantation. Whole-study results and caveats: The study did not identify alloreactive or antigen-specific tissue TCRs, and some clones might be persisting host cells. The patient cohort was small and clinically heterogeneous, with limited sampling depth.

Time point meaning: mouse harvest day 14 after allogeneic transplant. The graft held 10^6 splenic CD5+ T cells and 10^7 T-cell-depleted bone marrow cells. Tissues came from B6→BALB/c major-mismatch GVHD mice at day 7 or 14. The CDR3 has 15 amino acids. The ends were cut back, 6 bases at V and 3 bases at J, with 15 bases in the middle. Per germline, CDR1 SGHDT and CDR2 FRDEAV. Produced via immunoSEQ multiplex PCR; TCRdb's table is partial and in-frame only. The repertoire consists of fewer than 10,000 clones, with over 30% occurring once and the leading ten covering around 3.3%. The chain uses TRBV14 and TRBJ1-4; a weak D match, TRBD1 (6 bases). Sequencing input: skin. This receptor was obtained from a female BALB/c mouse given C57BL/6 T cells with graft-versus-host disease after an allogeneic hematopoietic cell transplant. The CDR3 bases that were read are TGTGCCAGCACCCTGGGGGGGGGCCCCAACGAAAGATTATTT. It specifies CASTLGGGPNERLF. The entire CDR3 sequence reads CASTLGGGPNERLFF.